This TCR beta chain was sequenced during a study of cytomegalovirus exposure and HLA in healthy donors. A remark on this clone: Antigen specificity is unknown.

Amplification used 60 Vbeta primers and 13 Jbeta primers. Method: immunoSEQ multiplex PCR; TCRdb's copy keeps in-frame clones and lacks some. There are about 120,000 clones in the sample; 80% occur only once, and approximately 9% lies in the top ten. In germline, CDR1 is SEHNR, CDR2 FQNEAQ (reference sequence). The CDR3 spans 16 residues. After removal of 4 bases from V and 5 bases from J, the junction contained 9 bases not matched to a gene. Findings and caveats of the study: According to reports, the classifier identified cytomegalovirus status with high specificity and sensitivity. Some public TCRs appeared in many individuals, while most sequences were rare.

This chain uses TRBV7-9 with TRBJ1-3, with 9 bases lining up with TRBD1. The sequence was collected from a man aged 25 to 40 in good health and CMV-seropositive. Sequenced material: PBMCs. CDR3 residues: CASSSWTGVDRNTIYF. As DNA, the CDR3 is TGTGCCAGCAGCTCATGGACAGGGGTGGATAGAAACACCATATATTTT. The complete variable domain, with remaining parts taken from reference TRBV7-9 and TRBJ1-3, reads DTGVSQNPRHKITKRGQNVTFRCDPISEHNRLYWYRQTLGQGPEFLTYFQNEAQLEKSRLLSDRFSAERPKGSFSTLEIQRTEQGDSAMYLCASSSWTGVDRNTIYFGEGSWLTVV.